These T cell receptor beta chains were read from a single sample in a study of beta chain features in type 1 diabetes. TCRdb's copy holds only in-frame clones and misses some; the assay was immunoSEQ multiplex PCR. The data hold 120,000 to 150,000 clones, with under 60% observed a single time. Material for sequencing was Tregs from blood. These receptors all stem from a man aged 18 to 30 in good health. CDR3s include the opening cysteine and the closing phenylalanine or tryptophan. Fields, in order: V gene, J gene, D gene, clone size, CDR3 protein, CDR3 DNA. A D gene is named only where the DNA matches it firmly. Expanded clones get a size class; other rows say once, few or many, or leave the size out.

TRBV7-9	TRBJ2-3	.	.	CASSLVWDKGDTQYF	TGTGCCAGCAGCTTGGTTTGGGACAAGGGGGATACGCAGTATTTT
TRBV4-3	TRBJ1-1	TRBD1	few	CASSQTGLNTEAFF	TGCGCCAGCAGCCAGACAGGGCTGAACACTGAAGCTTTCTTT
TRBV27	TRBJ2-7	.	.	CASSFGQGYSYEQYF	TGTGCCAGCAGTTTCGGTCAGGGTTACTCCTACGAGCAGTACTTC
TRBV28	TRBJ2-4	.	few	CASSFSYEAGLKNIQYF	TGTGCCAGCAGTTTTTCATACGAGGCGGGGCTAAAAAACATTCAGTACTTC
TRBV6-1	TRBJ2-7	.	once	CASSAYTTRYYEQYF	TGTGCCAGCAGTGCCTACACGACTCGTTACTACGAGCAGTACTTC
TRBV11-2	TRBJ2-7	.	.	CASSLGRYGAGSYEQYF	TGTGCCAGCAGCTTAGGGCGTTACGGCGCGGGCTCCTACGAGCAGTACTTC
TRBV6-1	TRBJ1-2	TRBD1	.	CASRAGQGVMGYTF	TGTGCCAGCAGAGCAGGACAGGGGGTTATGGGCTACACCTTC
TRBV5-4	TRBJ2-5	.	.	CASSLGGGRAVKETQYF	TGTGCCAGCAGCTTGGGTGGAGGCCGGGCTGTGAAAGAGACCCAGTACTTC
TRBV4-2	TRBJ2-1	TRBD2	.	CASSQPSGAQFF	TGTGCCAGCAGCCAACCTAGCGGGGCGCAGTTCTTC
TRBV10-3	TRBJ2-3	.	medium-sized	CAISGGVDTQYF	TGTGCCATCAGTGGGGGAGTAGATACGCAGTATTTT
TRBV6-1	TRBJ2-1	TRBD2	few	CASSLGLAVYNEQFF	TGTGCCAGCAGCTTAGGACTAGCGGTCTACAATGAGCAGTTCTTC
TRBV7-8	TRBJ2-3	.	.	CASSLGQGGVDTQYF	TGTGCCAGCAGCTTAGGGCAGGGTGGGGTGGATACGCAGTATTTT
TRBV30	TRBJ2-3	TRBD2	few	CASAGWPDTQYF	TGTGCCTCAGCGGGGTGGCCAGATACGCAGTATTTT
TRBV30	TRBJ2-7	.	.	CAWSVRWGVSYEQYF	TGTGCCTGGAGTGTACGATGGGGGGTTAGTTACGAGCAGTACTTC
TRBV28	TRBJ2-7	TRBD2	once	CASSFWGGGEQYF	TGTGCCAGCAGTTTTTGGGGGGGTGGCGAGCAGTACTTC
TRBV27	TRBJ2-7	.	.	CCASSSPYEQYF	TGTTGTGCGTCCTCGAGTCCCTACGAGCAGTACTTC
TRBV6-5	TRBJ2-2	.	few	CASSYGGRTGELFF	TGTGCCAGCAGTTACGGAGGGCGGACCGGGGAGCTGTTTTTT
TRBV27	TRBJ2-7	.	.	CASTKTSGLTASYEQYF	TGTGCCAGCACTAAAACTAGTGGGCTGACCGCCTCCTACGAGCAGTACTTC
TRBV29-1	TRBJ2-1	TRBD2	few	CSVDSTSGRAHEQFF	TGCAGCGTTGATTCGACTAGCGGGAGGGCCCATGAGCAGTTCTTC
TRBV7-2	TRBJ2-7	.	.	CASSSQGSSYEQYF	TGTGCCAGCAGCTCACAGGGCAGCTCCTACGAGCAGTACTTC
TRBV9	TRBJ2-6	.	few	CASSDAVPGANVLTF	TGTGCCAGCAGCGACGCGGTCCCTGGGGCCAACGTCCTGACTTTC
TRBV7-2	TRBJ1-1	.	.	CASSPSPGGTEAFF	TGTGCCAGCAGCCCCTCGCCGGGAGGCACTGAAGCTTTCTTT
TRBV10-3	TRBJ1-1	TRBD1	few	CAISEDRGLTEAFF	TGTGCCATCAGTGAGGACAGGGGTTTGACTGAAGCTTTCTTT
TRBV5-4	TRBJ2-2	.	few	CASSRWGGSNTGELFF	TGTGCCAGCAGCCGTTGGGGCGGCTCGAACACCGGGGAGCTGTTTTTT
TRBV29-1	TRBJ1-1	TRBD1	few	CSAIRQGWNTEAFF	TGCAGCGCTATACGACAGGGATGGAACACTGAAGCTTTCTTT
TRBV2	TRBJ2-1	TRBD1	.	CASSADRASYNEQFF	TGTGCCAGCAGCGCAGACAGGGCCTCCTACAATGAGCAGTTCTTC
TRBV28	TRBJ2-7	.	few	CASSWAGVRSEQYF	TGTGCCAGCAGTTGGGCAGGGGTCCGGTCTGAGCAGTACTTC
TRBV2	TRBJ2-5	TRBD1	.	CASRDRGFLGETQYF	TGTGCCAGCAGGGACAGGGGCTTCCTCGGAGAGACCCAGTACTTC
TRBV30	TRBJ1-3	.	few	CAWSSLRNTIYF	TGTGCCTGGAGTTCACTGAGAAACACCATATATTTT